Reported below is one TCR beta chain. Its binding antigen is unknown. No quality values exist for individual bases; no much larger clone is one base distant. This specimen belongs to a study of blood T cell repertoires in COVID-19 (dated by TCRdb to between 2020 and 2021). General notes on the study: Samples from collaborators originated in the United States, Italy and Spain and spanned both the acute and convalescent phases of COVID-19. The material from the prospective study consisted of cDNA or gDNA derived from T cells, B-cell-depleted T cells, or PBMCs. The dataset comprised deeply sampled blood TCRbeta repertoires from subjects exposed to, actively infected with, or recovered from COVID-19. The repertoires were released in a freely available public database intended as a resource for research on the immune response to SARS-CoV-2. The samples were drawn from the first 160 participants of the ongoing ImmuneRACE study and from some 1,300 subjects provided by 6 global collaborators. The sample metadata nearly always contained a de-identified subject ID, COVID-19 status, age in years and sex. HLA class I and class II types, where available, came from metadata supplied by the sample provider rather than from assay-based typing.

Relative to germline, V is 7 bases shorter and J is 4 bases shorter, with 15 bases between their ends. CDR1 and CDR2, per the germline V gene, are KGHDR and SFDVKD. Taken from cysteine to phenylalanine, the CDR3 has 14 residues. Kept here is only the CDR3 DNA, which spans 42 bases and is read in frame from base 1. Points the paper makes about the study in general: The amount of clinical and demographic metadata varied by source and participant and was provided uncurated.

One collaborating source in Seattle enrolled patients during active infection and followed them longitudinally through the course of disease. The collaborating institutions used their own protocols to collect whole blood in K2EDTA tubes. For TCRbeta analysis, collaborators shipped samples in one of three forms: frozen whole blood, isolated PBMCs, or DNA extracted from either of those sample types. TCRbeta CDR3 regions were amplified from genomic DNA by means of the immunoSEQ Assay, a bias-controlled multiplex PCR. The authors processed their data as follows. Nucleated cell counts per sample were estimated from amplification of reference gene primers within the assay. To quantify the absolute abundance of each unique TCRbeta CDR3 rearrangement, sequence reads were collapsed and filtered. For each sample, productive Simpson clonality was calculated by taking the square root of Simpson's diversity index across productive rearrangements. Not all clones reach the TCRdb copy of this immuneACCESS table, which keeps in-frame sequences only. Checked studies attribute under half of the gap to unresolved V genes and leave the rest unexplained. That table supplies the V and J calls and clone size; D and trimming were determined from the DNA. Within this sample are around 300,000 clones, with roughly 88% of them counted one time only. The ten biggest clones cover around 1.6% of the sample.

The specimen was peripheral blood. The sequence was collected from a woman between 25 and 40 years old with COVID-19, enrolled during active disease. This chain joins TRBV24-1 to TRBJ1-2, with no reliable assignment of the D segment. The CDR3 loop reads CATSDPGMVYGYTF. The sequenced DNA: TGTGCCACCAGCGACCCCGGGATGGTCTATGGCTACACCTTC.